These 30 T cell receptor beta chains were sequenced from one sample in a study of T cell repertoires in cytomegalovirus infection. Each CDR3 protein is one row after TCRdb ran MiXCR on the reads. This table has roughly 500,000 distinct CDR3 sequences, approximately 15% appearing once. The sequenced material came from CD8+ T cells from PBMCs. Every receptor here comes from a human donor in good health (CMV status not recorded). Some clones in this sample may be carry-over from other donors' samples.

The sample holds one count of this clonotype. This sequence joins TRBV30 and TRBJ2-3; the D is unclear. CDR3 length: 10 residues. The V gene lost 6 bases and the J gene lost 3 bases, with 4 bases spanning the gap. In germline, CDR1 is GTSNPN, CDR2 SVGIG (reference sequence). The CDR3 reads CACETDTQYF. The CDR3 coding sequence is TGTGCCTGTGAGACAGATACGCAGTATTTT. Variable domain in full (rest from reference TRBV30 and TRBJ2-3): SQTIHQWPATLVQPVGSPLSLECTVEGTSNPNLYWYRQAAGRGLQLLFYSVGIGQISSEVPQNLSASRPQDRQFILSSKKLLLSDSGFYLCACETDTQYFGPGTRLTVL.

This clonotype occurred a few times. This chain connects TRBV7-9 to TRBJ1-2; 10 bases match TRBD1. Germline V gives CDR1 SEHNR, CDR2 FQNEAQ (reference sequence). This CDR3 is 14 amino acids long. Unmatched junction bases numbered 5, after V lost 4 bases and J lost 6 bases. CDR3 protein: CASSSRQGANGYTF. Here the CDR3 DNA reads TGTGCCAGCAGCTCCCGACAGGGGGCAAATGGCTACACCTTC.

This clonotype was recorded once. The junction does not match germline at one end; this may be a read error. This chain uses TRBV15 with TRBJ1-3; D may be TRBD1 (6 bases). CDR3 length: 16 amino acids. CDR1 LNHNV and CDR2 YYDKDF come from the germline V gene (reference sequence). The CDR3 sequence is CVTSRDQNRAGNTIYF. Written as DNA, the CDR3 is TGTGTCACCAGCAGAGATCAGAACAGGGCTGGAAACACCATATATTTT.

The genes are TRBV5-4 and TRBJ1-2; D gene ambiguous. CDR1 is SGHNT and CDR2 is YYREEE in the germline V gene (reference sequence). The CDR3 has 15 amino acids. V was trimmed by 1 base and J by 4 bases, leaving 14 bases between them. In nucleotides, the CDR3 is TGTGCCAGCAGCTTGCCAGCCGTCCTCGGCTATGGCTACACCTTC. Amino acid sequence: CASSLPAVLGYGYTF.

This clonotype was recorded at least ten times. The V and J genes are TRBV28 and TRBJ2-5; maybe TRBD2 (6 bases). Trimming cost V 1 base and J 0 bases, with 18 bases left between them. The CDR3 totals 18 residues. Per germline, CDR1 MDHEN and CDR2 SYDVKM. The CDR3 is CASSLFFVASANQETQYF. CDR3 in DNA: TGTGCCAGCAGTTTATTCTTTGTGGCTAGCGCCAACCAAGAGACCCAGTACTTC. Full variable domain (rest looked up from reference TRBV28 and TRBJ2-5): DVKVTQSSRYLVKRTGEKVFLECVQDMDHENMFWYRQDPGLGLRLIYFSYDVKMKEKGDIPEGYSVSREKKERFSLILESASTNQTSMYLCASSLFFVASANQETQYFGPGTRLLVL.

DNA for the CDR3: TGTGCCAGCCTGATCGGGGGGCAGGCGGCTTTCTTT. This codes for CASLIGGQAAFF. The chain carries TRBV18 and TRBJ1-1, with D tentatively TRBD1 (6 bases). Trimming took off 8 bases at V and 11 bases at J, with 18 bases between the two ends. Germline-derived CDR1 and CDR2 are KGHSH and LQKENI. This CDR3 is 12 amino acids long.

There are many counts of this clonotype. V and J are TRBV7-9 and TRBJ2-2; D possibly corresponds to TRBD2 (6 bases). V was trimmed by 3 bases and J by 4 bases, leaving 12 bases between them. CDR1 and CDR2 from the germline V gene are SEHNR and FQNEAQ (reference sequence). The CDR3 covers 15 residues. CDR3 protein: CASSLFQGGTGELFF. Written as DNA, the CDR3 is TGTGCCAGCAGCTTGTTCCAGGGAGGCACCGGGGAGCTGTTTTTT.

There are many counts of this clonotype. J is TRBJ2-1 and V is TRBV4-2, with 13 bases that match TRBD2. The CDR3 is 19 residues long. The V gene's germline CDR1 is LGHNA and CDR2 YNFKEQ. The ends lost 0 bases at V and 9 bases at J; junction bases unmatched: 14. CDR3 nucleotide sequence: TGTGCCAGCAGCCAAGACCCGTCCGGACTAGCGGGAGAGGGGGGTGAGCAGTTCTTC. It encodes CASSQDPSGLAGEGGEQFF.

The sample holds many counts of this clonotype. The rearrangement joins TRBV20-1 to TRBJ2-1, with 9 bases matching TRBD2. The V gene's germline CDR1 is DFQATT and CDR2 SNEGSKA (reference sequence). There are 14 residues in the CDR3. V dropped 3 bases and J dropped 5; count of bases not matched to a gene: 5. The DNA of the CDR3 is TGCAGTGCTAGGCGACTAGCGGCACACAATGAGCAGTTCTTC. Its translation: CSARRLAAHNEQFF.

V is TRBV7-6 and J is TRBJ1-3; 7 bases are a match to TRBD1. The V and J ends lost 4 bases and 0 bases, in that order; junction bases with no gene match: 9. Per the germline V gene, CDR1 is SGHVS and CDR2 is FNYEAQ. The CDR3 is made up of 17 amino acids. The CDR3 coding sequence is TGTGCCAGCAGCTACTGGACAGGCCCAGGCTCTGGAAACACCATATATTTT. Its protein is CASSYWTGPGSGNTIYF.

This clonotype was recorded many times. The rearrangement joins TRBV7-8 to TRBJ1-1, with 8 bases aligning to TRBD1. The CDR3 is 14 residues long. CDR1 and CDR2 (germline): SGHVS, FQNEAQ. V was pared by 5 bases and J by 4 bases, with 6 bases of the junction left unmatched. CDR3 residues: CASSPTGAGTEAFF. The CDR3 coding sequence is TGTGCCAGCAGCCCGACAGGGGCGGGCACTGAAGCTTTCTTT.

This clonotype was observed a few times. The chain joins TRBV5-1 to TRBJ2-1, with D perhaps matching TRBD1 (5 bases). Trimming took off 0 bases at V and 5 bases at J, with 9 bases between the two ends. The CDR3 runs to 14 residues. Per the germline V gene, CDR1 is SGHRS and CDR2 is YFSETQ. The CDR3 nucleotides are TGCGCCAGCAGCTTGGTTCCAGGGAACAATGAGCAGTTCTTC. Encoded protein: CASSLVPGNNEQFF. The full variable domain, completed using reference TRBV5-1 and TRBJ2-1, is KAGVTQTPRYLIKTRGQQVTLSCSPISGHRSVSWYQQTPGQGLQFLFEYFSETQRNKGNFPGRFSGRQFSNSRSEMNVSTLELGDSALYLCASSLVPGNNEQFFGPGTRLTVL.

The table lists this clonotype with many counts. The chain couples TRBV7-9 to TRBJ2-2, with 12 bases fitting TRBD2. This CDR3 comprises 18 residues. The V segment lost 8 bases and the J segment 2 bases; nucleotides outside the gene matches: 12. The germline V gene encodes CDR1 SEHNR and CDR2 FQNEAQ (reference sequence). The CDR3 loop reads CASRGSGLAGQNTGELFF. DNA of the CDR3: TGTGCCAGCCGGGGGTCGGGACTAGCGGGCCAAAACACCGGGGAGCTGTTTTTT.

This clonotype was seen repeatedly, ten times or more. This rearrangement joins TRBV29-1 to TRBJ1-2, with D possibly TRBD1 on 5 matching bases. V lost 4 bases to trimming and J lost 9 bases, with 18 bases between them. CDR1 and CDR2 from the germline V gene are SQVTM and ANQGSEA. The CDR3 loop spans 13 amino acids. The DNA for the CDR3 is TGCAGCGTTGGTGTGCAAGGGGATCTAAGCTACACCTTC. Its protein is CSVGVQGDLSYTF. The whole variable domain, filled in from reference TRBV29-1 and TRBJ1-2, reads SAVISQKPSRDICQRGTSLTIQCQVDSQVTMMFWYRQQPGQSLTLIATANQGSEATYESGFVIDKFPISRPNLTFSTLTVSNMSPEDSSIYLCSVGVQGDLSYTFGSGTRLTVV.

On this clonotype itself: Just one base apart from a much larger clone, this may be a read error. This sequence joins TRBV28 and TRBJ2-5; perhaps TRBD1 as D (7 bases). The CDR3 is made up of 16 amino acids. Germline V gene sequence: CDR1 MDHEN, CDR2 SYDVKM. CDR3 nucleotides: TGTGCCATCAGTTTACCCCTGGACAGGAGGGAAGAGACCCAGTACTTC. This sequence encodes CAISLPLDRREETQYF.

Note on this clonotype: Just one base apart from a much larger clone, this may be a read error. This rearrangement joins TRBV19 to TRBJ1-5; 10 nucleotides match TRBD1. The germline CDR1 and CDR2 sequences are LNHDA and SQIVND (reference sequence). CDR3 length equals 18 residues. CDR3 in amino acids: CASGIGDRGGVGNQPQHF. CDR3 in DNA: TGTGCCAGTGGTATAGGGGACAGGGGTGGAGTAGGCAATCAGCCCCAGCATTTT. Combining the CDR3 with reference TRBV19 and TRBJ1-5 gives the whole variable domain DGGITQSPKYLFRKEGQNVTLSCEQNLNHDAMYWYRQDPGQGLRLIYYSQIVNDFQKGDIAEGYSVSREKKESFPLTVTSAQKNPTAFYLCASGIGDRGGVGNQPQHFGDGTRLSIL.

The chain employs TRBV5-6 and TRBJ2-1; 10 bases are shared with TRBD2. The CDR3 sequence is 13 residues long. Germline V gives CDR1 SGHDT, CDR2 YYEEEE. With V trimmed by 1 base and J by 9 bases, 1 base remained unmatched. CDR3: CASSLLAGVEQFF. Written as DNA, the CDR3 is TGTGCCAGCAGCTTGCTAGCGGGAGTTGAGCAGTTCTTC.

This clonotype was detected ten times or more. The rearrangement links TRBV19 to TRBJ2-1; D uncertain. V lost 6 bases and J 0 bases, leaving 15 bases between the germline ends. The CDR3 runs 16 residues. Germline V CDR1 and CDR2: LNHDA, SQIVND (reference sequence). CDR3 bases: TGTGCCAGTAGCAGCAGCGCATCTAGCTCCTACAATGAGCAGTTCTTC. This translates into CASSSSASSSYNEQFF.

This clonotype was recorded at least ten times. The V gene is TRBV7-9, the J gene TRBJ1-4; TRBD1 matches at 7 bases. The trim removed 0 bases at V and 8 bases at J, leaving 12 bases unmatched. Germline values: CDR1 SEHNR, CDR2 FQNEAQ (reference sequence). CDR3 length: 17 amino acids. CDR3 sequence: CASSLASTGESWEKLFF. DNA for the CDR3: TGTGCCAGCAGCTTAGCGAGCACAGGGGAGAGTTGGGAAAAACTGTTTTTT.

This clonotype showed up many times. The V and J genes are TRBV7-6 and TRBJ1-2; 7 bases are a match to TRBD1. Unmatched junction bases numbered 11, after V lost 5 bases and J lost 2 bases. The CDR3 is 16 residues long. Germline CDR1 is SGHVS and CDR2 is FNYEAQ. In DNA, the CDR3 is TGTGCCAGCAGCCCCCAAGGGGGCAGGTTGAACTATGGCTACACCTTC. It yields the protein CASSPQGGRLNYGYTF.

This clonotype was observed many times. The genes are TRBV7-8 and TRBJ2-3; 10 bases agree with TRBD1. Germline V gene sequence: CDR1 SGHVS, CDR2 FQNEAQ. V was pared by 0 bases and J by 3 bases, with 6 bases of the junction left unmatched. The CDR3 is made up of 17 amino acids. CDR3: CASSLAQGTGETDTQYF. In DNA, the CDR3 is TGTGCCAGCAGCTTAGCGCAGGGGACAGGGGAGACAGATACGCAGTATTTT.

The chain is built from TRBV20-1 and TRBJ2-1; TRBD2 might be the D (5 bases). Germline loops: CDR1 DFQATT, CDR2 SNEGSKA (reference sequence). Trimming removed 3 bases from V and 6 bases from J, with 18 bases in between. The CDR3 covers 15 residues. The CDR3 coding sequence is TGCAGTGCTAGGGACCGGGAATCGGCTATCAATGAGCAGTTCTTC. As protein: CSARDRESAINEQFF.

This clonotype has more than one count but fewer than ten. The rearrangement links TRBV7-4 to TRBJ2-3, with 7 nucleotides matching TRBD2. CDR1 and CDR2 from the germline V gene are SGHVT and SQSDAQ. The trim removed 3 bases at V and 3 bases at J, leaving 6 bases unmatched. The length of the CDR3 is 15 residues. The CDR3 sequence: CASSFIQGGTDTQYF. CDR3 in DNA: TGTGCCAGCAGCTTTATCCAGGGAGGGACAGATACGCAGTATTTT.

This clonotype was counted ten times or more. The gene calls are TRBV12-3 or TRBV12-4 and TRBJ2-4, with 9 bases matching TRBD2. The CDR3 runs to 17 residues. Losses at the gene ends were 4 bases for V and 0 bases for J; bases not matched to a gene: 7. The CDR3 DNA reads as TGTGCCAGCAGTTCCTCTAAACTAGCGGGAGCCAAAAACATTCAGTACTTC. Amino acids: CASSSSKLAGAKNIQYF.

This clonotype was found a few times. This rearrangement joins TRBV4-2 to TRBJ2-1, with TRBD2 matching 9 bases. The germline gives CDR1 LGHNA, CDR2 YNFKEQ. V shed 1 base, J shed 3 bases, and the junction held 7 bases outside the gene matches. The CDR3 runs to 17 residues. CDR3 sequence (DNA): TGTGCCAGCAGCCAAGGGGCGGCTAGCGGGAACTACAATGAGCAGTTCTTC. Protein: CASSQGAASGNYNEQFF.

V usage is TRBV7-9 and J usage is TRBJ1-1; D is unclear. V was shortened by 6 bases and J by 11 bases, with 16 bases between the two germline ends. The CDR3 runs to 12 residues. Germline CDR1 and CDR2: SEHNR and FQNEAQ (reference sequence). CDR3 loop: CASRTRVELAFF. CDR3 in DNA: TGTGCCAGCAGAACAAGGGTCGAATTGGCTTTCTTT.

This clonotype was recorded a few times. The V and J genes are TRBV2 and TRBJ2-1; D is perhaps TRBD2 (5 bases). Germline V gives CDR1 SNHLY, CDR2 FYNNEI. With 4 bases removed from V and 1 base from J, the gap between germline ends came to 11 bases. This CDR3 region has 15 residues. The CDR3 here is CASSGEGLSYNEQFF. DNA of the CDR3: TGTGCCAGCAGTGGTGAGGGTCTGTCCTACAATGAGCAGTTCTTC.

This clonotype appeared many times. The chain is built from TRBV11-2 and TRBJ2-1, with 9 bases that match TRBD1. Per the germline V gene, CDR1 is SGHAT and CDR2 is FQNNGV. J was trimmed by 8 bases and V by 7 bases; bases with no gene match: 9. CDR3 length: 14 residues. CDR3 nucleotide sequence: TGTGCCAGCACCGTACAGGGGGCTAGCGATGAGCAGTTCTTC. As protein: CASTVQGASDEQFF.

The gene calls are TRBV20-1 and TRBJ2-3; no definite D call. Germline V CDR1 and CDR2: DFQATT, SNEGSKA (reference sequence). The CDR3 runs 12 residues. V was clipped by 0 bases and J by 5 bases, with 6 bases between them. CDR3 nucleotide sequence: TGCAGTGCTAGAGATCAGCAAGATACGCAGTATTTT. This sequence encodes CSARDQQDTQYF.

Remarks on this clonotype: A much more abundant neighbour one base away suggests this may be a read error. The chain employs TRBV5-5 and TRBJ2-3; D unclear. This CDR3 has 16 residues. Germline CDR1 reads SGHKS; CDR2 reads YYEKEE (reference sequence). CDR3 sequence reads: CDSSQWASPRTDTQYF. CDR3 nucleotide sequence: TGTGACAGCAGCCAATGGGCGTCCCCCCGCACAGATACGCAGTATTTT. The full variable domain, completed using reference TRBV5-5 and TRBJ2-3, is DAGVTQSPTHLIKTRGQQVTLRCSPISGHKSVSWYQQVLGQGPQFIFQYYEKEERGRGNFPDRFSARQFPNYSSELNVNALLLGDSALYLCDSSQWASPRTDTQYFGPGTRLTVL.